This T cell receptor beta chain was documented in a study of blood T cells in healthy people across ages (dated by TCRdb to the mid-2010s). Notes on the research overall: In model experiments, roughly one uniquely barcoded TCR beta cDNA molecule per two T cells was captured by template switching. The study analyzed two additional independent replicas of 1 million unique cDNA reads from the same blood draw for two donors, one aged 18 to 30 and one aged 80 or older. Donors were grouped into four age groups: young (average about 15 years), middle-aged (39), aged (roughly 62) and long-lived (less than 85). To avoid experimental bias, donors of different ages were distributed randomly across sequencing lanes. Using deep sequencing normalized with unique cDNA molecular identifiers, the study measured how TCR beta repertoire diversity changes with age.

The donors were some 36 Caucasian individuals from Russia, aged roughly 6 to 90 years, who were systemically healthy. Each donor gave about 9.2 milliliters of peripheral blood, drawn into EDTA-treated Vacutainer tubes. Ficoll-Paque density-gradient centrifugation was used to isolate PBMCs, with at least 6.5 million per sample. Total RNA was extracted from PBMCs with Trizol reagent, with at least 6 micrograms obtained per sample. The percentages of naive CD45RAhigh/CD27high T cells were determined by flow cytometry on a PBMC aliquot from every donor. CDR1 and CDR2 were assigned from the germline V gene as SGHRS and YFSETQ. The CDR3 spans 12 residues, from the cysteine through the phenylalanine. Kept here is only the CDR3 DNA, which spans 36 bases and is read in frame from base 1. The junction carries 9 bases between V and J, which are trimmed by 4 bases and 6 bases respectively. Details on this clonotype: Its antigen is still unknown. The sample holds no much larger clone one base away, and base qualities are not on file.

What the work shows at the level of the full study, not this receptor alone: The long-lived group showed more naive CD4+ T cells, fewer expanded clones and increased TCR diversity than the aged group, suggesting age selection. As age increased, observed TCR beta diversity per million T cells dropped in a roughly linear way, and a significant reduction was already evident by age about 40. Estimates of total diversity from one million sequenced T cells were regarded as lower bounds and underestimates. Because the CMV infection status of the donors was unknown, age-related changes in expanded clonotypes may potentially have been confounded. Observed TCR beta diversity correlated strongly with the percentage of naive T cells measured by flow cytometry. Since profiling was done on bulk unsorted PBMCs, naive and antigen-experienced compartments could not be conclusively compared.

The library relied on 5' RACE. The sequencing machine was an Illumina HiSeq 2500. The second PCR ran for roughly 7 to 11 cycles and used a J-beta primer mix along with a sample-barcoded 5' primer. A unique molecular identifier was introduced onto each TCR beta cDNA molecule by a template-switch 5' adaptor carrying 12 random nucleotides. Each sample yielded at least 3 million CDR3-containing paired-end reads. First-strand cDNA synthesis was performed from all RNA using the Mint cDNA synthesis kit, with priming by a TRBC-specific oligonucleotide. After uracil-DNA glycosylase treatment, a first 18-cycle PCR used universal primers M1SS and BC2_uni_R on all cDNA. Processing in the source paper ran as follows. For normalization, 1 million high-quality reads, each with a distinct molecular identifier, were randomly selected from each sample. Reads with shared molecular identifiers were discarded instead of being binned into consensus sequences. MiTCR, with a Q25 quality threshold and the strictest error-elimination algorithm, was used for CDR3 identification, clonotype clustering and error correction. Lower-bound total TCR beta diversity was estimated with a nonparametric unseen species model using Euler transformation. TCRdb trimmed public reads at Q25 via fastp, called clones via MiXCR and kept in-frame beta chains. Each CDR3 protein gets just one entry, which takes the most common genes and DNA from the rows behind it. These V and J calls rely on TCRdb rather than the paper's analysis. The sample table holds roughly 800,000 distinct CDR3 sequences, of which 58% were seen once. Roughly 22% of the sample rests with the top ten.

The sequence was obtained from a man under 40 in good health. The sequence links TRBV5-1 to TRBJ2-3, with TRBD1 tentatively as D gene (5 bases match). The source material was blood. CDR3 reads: CASSPRQDTQYF. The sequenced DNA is TGCGCCAGCAGCCCGAGACAGGATACGCAGTATTTT.